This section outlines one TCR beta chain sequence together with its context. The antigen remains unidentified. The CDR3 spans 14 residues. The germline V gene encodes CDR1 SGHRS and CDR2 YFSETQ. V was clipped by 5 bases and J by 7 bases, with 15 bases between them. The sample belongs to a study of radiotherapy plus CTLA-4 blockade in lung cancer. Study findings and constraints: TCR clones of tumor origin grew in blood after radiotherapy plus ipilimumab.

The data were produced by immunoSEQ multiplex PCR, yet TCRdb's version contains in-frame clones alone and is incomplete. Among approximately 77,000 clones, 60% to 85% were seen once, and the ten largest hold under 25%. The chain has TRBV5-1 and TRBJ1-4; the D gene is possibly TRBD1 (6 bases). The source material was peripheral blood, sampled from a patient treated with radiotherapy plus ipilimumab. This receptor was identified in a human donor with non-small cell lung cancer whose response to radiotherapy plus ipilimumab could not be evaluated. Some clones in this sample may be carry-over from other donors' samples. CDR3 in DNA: TGCGCCAGCAGTCCCGGGACAATGGGTGAAAAACTGTTTTTT. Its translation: CASSPGTMGEKLFF. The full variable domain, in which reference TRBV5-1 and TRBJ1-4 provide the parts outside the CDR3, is KAGVTQTPRYLIKTRGQQVTLSCSPISGHRSVSWYQQTPGQGLQFLFEYFSETQRNKGNFPGRFSGRQFSNSRSEMNVSTLELGDSALYLCASSPGTMGEKLFFGSGTQLSVL.